The next 27 T cell receptor beta chains were all read from a single sample in a study of shared clonotypes between healthy human individuals. TCRdb's table, derived via immunoSEQ multiplex PCR, lists solely in-frame clones and lacks some. Of about a million clones in the sample, approximately 80% are singletons; the top ten hold over 0.8%. Sample: memory CD4+ T cells from PBMCs. Regarding subset: CD45RA-negative fraction. The receptors derive from a man between 18 and 29 years old in good health. Some clones in this sample may be carry-over from other donors' samples.

This clone was found once. The V call is TRBV4-1, the J call TRBJ1-1; no clear D gene. The V end lost 1 base, the J end lost 3 bases, and 18 bases lay between the germline ends. Per the germline V gene, CDR1 is MGHRA and CDR2 is YSYEKL. The CDR3 consists of 17 residues. This CDR3 is CASSQGFVRGRDTEAFF. CDR3 nucleotides: TGCGCCAGCAGCCAAGGCTTTGTGCGAGGGAGGGACACTGAAGCTTTCTTT.

In its sample, this clone was seen once. This chain links TRBV5-1 with TRBJ2-5, with TRBD1 matching over 9 bases. The CDR3 sequence is 16 residues long. The V and J ends lost 4 bases and 5 bases, in that order; junction bases with no gene match: 12. CDR1 SGHRS and CDR2 YFSETQ come from the germline V gene. The CDR3 loop reads CASSAGQGRGGETQYF. The CDR3 nucleotides are TGCGCCAGCAGCGCGGGACAGGGCAGAGGAGGGGAGACCCAGTACTTC.

V and J are TRBV28 and TRBJ1-2; the D is unclear. CDR3 length: 15 amino acids. Trimming removed 5 bases at V and 2 bases at J, with 15 bases between. CDR1 is MDHEN and CDR2 is SYDVKM in the germline V gene. The CDR3 bases are TGTGCCAGCAGTAGAGGACCGGACGGAAACTATGGCTACACCTTC. It translates to CASSRGPDGNYGYTF.

This chain joins TRBV7-8 and TRBJ1-6; 7 bases match TRBD1. V shed 4 bases, J shed 10 bases, and the junction held 10 bases outside the gene matches. Germline V gene lookup returns CDR1 SGHVS and CDR2 FQNEAQ. The CDR3 runs to 15 residues. The CDR3 spells CASSYRQGSVSPLHF. The DNA of the CDR3 is TGTGCCAGCAGCTATAGACAGGGTTCTGTCTCACCCCTCCACTTT.

The rearrangement joins TRBV9 to TRBJ2-1; 9 bases match TRBD2. Looked up from germline, CDR1 is SGDLS and CDR2 is YYNGEE. Trimming removed 4 bases from V and 7 bases from J; junction bases left unmatched: 18. The CDR3 runs 18 residues. The CDR3 sequence is CASSSGTRPGLALNEQFF. The CDR3 DNA reads TGTGCCAGCAGCTCGGGAACCCGACCGGGACTAGCTCTTAATGAGCAGTTCTTC.

This clone showed up just once. The V call is TRBV5-6, the J call TRBJ1-6; D not resolved. Trimming stripped 2 bases from V and 9 bases from J, with 9 bases between. In germline, CDR1 is SGHDT, CDR2 YYEEEE. The CDR3 extends over 13 amino acids. In nucleotides, the CDR3 is TGTGCCAGCAGCTTTTCGACCGCTTCACCCCTCCACTTT. Protein: CASSFSTASPLHF.

The rearrangement joins TRBV7-2 to TRBJ2-7, with 11 bases matching TRBD2. The CDR3 is made up of 14 amino acids. Germline CDR1 reads SGHTA; CDR2 reads FQGNSA. After removal of 5 bases from V and 2 bases from J, the junction contained 2 bases not matched to a gene. In DNA form, the CDR3 reads TGTGCCAGCAGCACTAGCGGGAGAACCTACGAGCAGTACTTC. Its protein product is CASSTSGRTYEQYF.

The chain is built from TRBV19 and TRBJ2-3; TRBD2 aligns across 9 bases. From germline, CDR1 is LNHDA and CDR2 SQIVND (reference sequence). Losses at the gene ends were 6 bases for V and 2 bases for J; bases not matched to a gene: 18. There are 19 residues in the CDR3. CDR3 nucleotide sequence: TGTGCCAGTAGCCCTCAGCGTCTAGCGGGACGGTTTCCCACAGATACGCAGTATTTT. It encodes CASSPQRLAGRFPTDTQYF.

The chain uses TRBV27 and TRBJ1-1; D is possibly TRBD1 (6 bases). CDR3 length equals 15 residues. Looked up from germline, CDR1 is MNHEY and CDR2 is SMNVEV (reference sequence). V was shortened by 6 bases and J by 1 base, with 15 bases between the two germline ends. CDR3 coding DNA: TGTGCCAGCAGCCCACAGGGTTGGCGGAACACTGAAGCTTTCTTT. It translates to CASSPQGWRNTEAFF.

The chain joins TRBV4-2 to TRBJ2-3; no clear D. The CDR3 consists of 15 residues. Germline lookup yields CDR1 LGHNA and CDR2 YNFKEQ. The V end lost 2 bases, the J end lost 2 bases, and 11 bases lay between the germline ends. The CDR3 nucleotides are TGTGCCAGCAGCCAAAGTTTACTTGTCACAGATACGCAGTATTTT. This translates into CASSQSLLVTDTQYF.

A single count supports this clone. The chain couples TRBV11-1 to TRBJ2-1, with 11 bases that match TRBD2. Germline V gene sequence: CDR1 SGHAT, CDR2 FQDESV (reference sequence). This CDR3 is built from 15 residues. The J segment lost 0 bases and the V segment lost 5 bases, leaving 0 bases of the junction unmatched. The CDR3 spells CASSGTSGSYNEQFF. In nucleotides, the CDR3 is TGTGCCAGCAGCGGGACTAGCGGCTCCTACAATGAGCAGTTCTTC.

This clone was seen many times. This rearrangement joins TRBV19 to TRBJ1-2; 7 bases align to TRBD1. Germline lookup yields CDR1 LNHDA and CDR2 SQIVND (reference sequence). The CDR3 consists of 13 residues. V lost 5 bases, J lost 8 bases, and 8 bases stayed unmatched. CDR3 sequence (DNA): TGTGCCAGTAGTCCTGACAGGGTTGGAGGCTACACCTTC. This gives the protein CASSPDRVGGYTF.

The chain carries TRBV5-1 and TRBJ2-1; D possibly corresponds to TRBD2 (6 bases). The ends were cut back, 0 bases at V and 9 bases at J, with 13 bases in the middle. Looked up from germline, CDR1 is SGHRS and CDR2 is YFSETQ. This CDR3 has 14 amino acids. This chain's CDR3 is CASSLGARDSEQFF. The CDR3 region has the DNA TGCGCCAGCAGCTTGGGAGCGCGGGATTCTGAGCAGTTCTTC.

This clone occurred many times. The chain has TRBV4-1 and TRBJ2-4, with D uncertain. Per germline, CDR1 MGHRA and CDR2 YSYEKL. V gave up 8 bases and J gave up 5 bases, with 19 bases separating them. The CDR3 spans 15 residues. In nucleotides, the CDR3 is TGCGCCAGCTCCAAAACCCACACCCCGGAAAACATTCAGTACTTC. Residues: CASSKTHTPENIQYF.

The chain is built from TRBV28 and TRBJ2-7; no reliable D call. The CDR3 totals 12 residues. The V gene's germline CDR1 is MDHEN and CDR2 SYDVKM. V was cut by 6 bases and J by 1 base, with 7 bases left in between. The chain's CDR3 is CASSPRSYEQYF. The CDR3 bases are TGTGCCAGCAGCCCACGGTCCTACGAGCAGTACTTC.

The chain carries TRBV7-2 and TRBJ2-7; perhaps TRBD1 as D (6 bases). Looked up from germline, CDR1 is SGHTA and CDR2 is FQGNSA. Trimming pared 1 base from V and 3 bases from J, leaving 16 bases between. The CDR3 sequence is 16 residues long. CDR3 coding DNA: TGTGCCAGCAGCTTAGTGGCAGGGGCATCCTTCTACGAGCAGTACTTC. Its translation: CASSLVAGASFYEQYF. Full variable domain (rest looked up from reference TRBV7-2 and TRBJ2-7): GAGVSQSPSNKVTEKGKDVELRCDPISGHTALYWYRQSLGQGLEFLIYFQGNSAPDKSGLPSDRFSAERTGGSVSTLTIQRTQQEDSAVYLCASSLVAGASFYEQYFGPGTRLTVT.

This clone was picked up one time. This chain uses TRBV4-2 with TRBJ2-7; possible D gene TRBD2, 6 bases. The V and J ends lost 1 base and 1 base respectively, with 11 bases between them. CDR1 and CDR2 from the germline V gene are LGHNA and YNFKEQ. This CDR3 comprises 15 residues. The CDR3 coding sequence is TGTGCCAGCAGCCAAGTCGGCCGGGGGTCCTACGAGCAGTACTTC. Translation: CASSQVGRGSYEQYF.

In this sample, this clone turned up once. The rearrangement uses TRBV29-1 and TRBJ2-3; TRBD2 matches 7 bases. The germline gives CDR1 SQVTM, CDR2 ANQGSEA. The V segment lost 1 base and the J segment 0 bases; nucleotides outside the gene matches: 4. The CDR3 loop spans 15 amino acids. DNA for the CDR3: TGCAGCGTTGAAGGCGGTAGCGGGAGCACAGATACGCAGTATTTT. Amino acid sequence: CSVEGGSGSTDTQYF.

This clone was seen a few times. The chain employs TRBV7-6 and TRBJ2-1, with D possibly matching TRBD1 (6 bases). With 5 bases removed from V and 6 bases from J, the gap between germline ends came to 11 bases. CDR1 SGHVS and CDR2 FNYEAQ come from the germline V gene. The CDR3 contains 13 residues. The CDR3 is CASSQGPLNEQFF. CDR3 nucleotides: TGTGCCAGCAGCCAGGGGCCCCTCAATGAGCAGTTCTTC.

V usage is TRBV28 and J usage is TRBJ1-2, with unresolved D. The CDR3 is 11 amino acids. Germline CDR1 MDHEN, CDR2 SYDVKM. Trimming stripped 6 bases from V and 7 bases from J, with 9 bases between. CDR3 amino acids: CASRVSGGYTF. The CDR3 bases are TGTGCCAGCAGGGTTTCTGGTGGCTACACCTTC.

The rearrangement links TRBV5-1 to TRBJ2-7; TRBD1 matches 7 bases. Trimming cost V 4 bases and J 2 bases; bases outside gene matches: 6. CDR3 length: 14 amino acids. Germline V gene sequence: CDR1 SGHRS, CDR2 YFSETQ. CDR3 bases: TGCGCCAGCAGCACGGGACAGCTGACCTACGAGCAGTACTTC. Encoded protein: CASSTGQLTYEQYF.

The chain recombines TRBV5-1 with TRBJ2-1; D perhaps matches TRBD2 (5 bases). Between the trimmed V and J ends, which lost 3 bases and 15 bases, there was a span of 19 bases. This CDR3 region has 13 residues. The V gene's germline CDR1 is SGHRS and CDR2 YFSETQ. The CDR3 coding sequence is TGCGCCAGCAGCTCTCTGGATTACCCGGGGAGGTTCTTC. This translates into CASSSLDYPGRFF.

This chain connects TRBV2 to TRBJ1-5; unclear D gene. The germline V gene has CDR1 SNHLY and CDR2 FYNNEI. The CDR3 is 13 residues long. Trimming took off 5 bases at V and 3 bases at J, with 8 bases between the two ends. CDR3 sequence reads: CASSLGVNQPQHF. The DNA for the CDR3 is TGTGCCAGCAGTCTCGGGGTCAATCAGCCCCAGCATTTT.

The J gene is TRBJ1-1, the V gene TRBV29-1; D is ambiguous. V was pared by 4 bases and J by 0 bases, with 6 bases between. Germline V gene lookup returns CDR1 SQVTM and CDR2 ANQGSEA. The CDR3 has 12 residues. DNA for the CDR3: TGCAGCGTTGGCAGGTTGAACACTGAAGCTTTCTTT. The encoded protein is CSVGRLNTEAFF.

The gene calls are TRBV28 and TRBJ1-2, with D uncertain. The CDR3 spans 15 residues. The germline V gene has CDR1 MDHEN and CDR2 SYDVKM. V was trimmed by 5 bases and J by 4 bases, leaving 17 bases between them. The CDR3: CASSVPRSGGYGYTF. The DNA of the CDR3 is TGTGCCAGCAGTGTCCCTAGATCGGGAGGCTATGGCTACACCTTC.

V gene TRBV28 combines with J gene TRBJ2-7, with 10 positions matching TRBD1. The CDR3 is 14 residues long. CDR1 is MDHEN and CDR2 is SYDVKM in the germline V gene. V lost 6 bases, J lost 5 bases, and 7 bases stayed unmatched. CDR3 nucleotide sequence: TGTGCCAGCAGCTTTGGACAGGGGGTCCACGAGCAGTACTTC. Amino acids: CASSFGQGVHEQYF.

The gene calls are TRBV2 and TRBJ1-1; TRBD1 matches 8 bases. Losses at the gene ends were 7 bases for V and 3 bases for J; bases not matched to a gene: 4. Looked up from germline, CDR1 is SNHLY and CDR2 is FYNNEI. This CDR3 has 13 amino acids. CDR3 nucleotide sequence: TGTGCCAGCACCGGACAGGGATACACTGAAGCTTTCTTT. Its translation is CASTGQGYTEAFF.